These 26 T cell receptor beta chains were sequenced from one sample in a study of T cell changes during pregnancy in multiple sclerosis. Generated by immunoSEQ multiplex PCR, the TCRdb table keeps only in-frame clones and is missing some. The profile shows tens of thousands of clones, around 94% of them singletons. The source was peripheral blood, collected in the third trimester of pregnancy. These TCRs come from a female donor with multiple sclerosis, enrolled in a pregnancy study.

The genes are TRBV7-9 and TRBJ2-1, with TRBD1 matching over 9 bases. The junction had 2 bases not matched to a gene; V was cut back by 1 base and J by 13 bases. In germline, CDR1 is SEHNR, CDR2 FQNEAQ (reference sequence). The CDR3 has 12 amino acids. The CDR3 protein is CASSLGDRDQFF. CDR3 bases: TGTGCCAGCAGCTTAGGGGACAGGGACCAGTTCTTC.

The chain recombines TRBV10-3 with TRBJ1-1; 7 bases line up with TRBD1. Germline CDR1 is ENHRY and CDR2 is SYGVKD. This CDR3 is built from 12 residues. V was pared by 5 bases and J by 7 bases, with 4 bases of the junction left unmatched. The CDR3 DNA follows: TGTGCCATCAGTAGGGGGCAGGGTGAAGCTTTCTTT. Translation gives CAISRGQGEAFF.

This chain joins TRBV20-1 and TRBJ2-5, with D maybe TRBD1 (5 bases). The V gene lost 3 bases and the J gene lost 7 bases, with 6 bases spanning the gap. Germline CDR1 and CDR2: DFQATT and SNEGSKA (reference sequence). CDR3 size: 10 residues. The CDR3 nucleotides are TGCAGTGCTAGCCAGGGGACCCAGTACTTC. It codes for CSASQGTQYF.

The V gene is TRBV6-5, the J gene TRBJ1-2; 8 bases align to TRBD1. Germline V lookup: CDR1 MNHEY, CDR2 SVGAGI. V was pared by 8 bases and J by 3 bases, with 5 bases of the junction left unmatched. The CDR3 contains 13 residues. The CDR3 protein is CASGQGYYYGYTF. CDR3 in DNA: TGTGCCAGCGGACAGGGCTACTACTATGGCTACACCTTC.

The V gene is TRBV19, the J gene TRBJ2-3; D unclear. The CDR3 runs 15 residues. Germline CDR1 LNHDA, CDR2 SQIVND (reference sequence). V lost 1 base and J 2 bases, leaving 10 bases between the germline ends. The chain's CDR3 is CASSIGGGFTDTQYF. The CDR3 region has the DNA TGTGCCAGTAGTATAGGTGGCGGATTCACAGATACGCAGTATTTT.

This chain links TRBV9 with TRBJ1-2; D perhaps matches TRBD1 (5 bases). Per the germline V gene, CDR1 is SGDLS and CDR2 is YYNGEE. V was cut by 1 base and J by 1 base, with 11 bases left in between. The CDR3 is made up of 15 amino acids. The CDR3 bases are TGTGCCAGCAGCGTATCGGGGGACTTTAACTATGGCTACACCTTC. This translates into CASSVSGDFNYGYTF.

CDR3 residues: CASSQKRLALNTGELFF. CDR3 DNA sequence: TGTGCCAGCAGCCAGAAAAGACTAGCGTTGAACACCGGGGAGCTGTTTTTT. The rearrangement uses TRBV7-8 and TRBJ2-2, with TRBD2 matching 8 bases. Germline values: CDR1 SGHVS, CDR2 FQNEAQ. CDR3 size: 17 residues. Unmatched junction bases numbered 9, after V lost 5 bases and J lost 1 base.

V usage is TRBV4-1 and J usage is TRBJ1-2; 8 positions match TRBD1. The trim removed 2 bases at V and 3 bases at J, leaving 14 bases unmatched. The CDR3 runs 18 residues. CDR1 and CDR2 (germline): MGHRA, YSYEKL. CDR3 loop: CASSQQDRVGWTDYGYTF. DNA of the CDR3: TGCGCCAGCAGCCAACAGGACAGGGTTGGATGGACGGACTATGGCTACACCTTC.

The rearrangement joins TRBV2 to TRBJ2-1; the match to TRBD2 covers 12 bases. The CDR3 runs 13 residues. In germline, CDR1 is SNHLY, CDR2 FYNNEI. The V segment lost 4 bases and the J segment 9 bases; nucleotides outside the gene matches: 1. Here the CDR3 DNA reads TGTGCCAGCAGTGGACTAGCGGGAGTTGAGCAGTTCTTC. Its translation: CASSGLAGVEQFF.

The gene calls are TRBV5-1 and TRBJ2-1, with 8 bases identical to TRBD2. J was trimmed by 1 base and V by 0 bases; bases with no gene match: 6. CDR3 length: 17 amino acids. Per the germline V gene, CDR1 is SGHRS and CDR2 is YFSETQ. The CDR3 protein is CASSLVEASGSYNEQFF. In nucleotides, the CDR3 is TGCGCCAGCAGCTTGGTTGAGGCTAGCGGGTCCTACAATGAGCAGTTCTTC.

The DNA for the CDR3 is TGTGCCAGCAGCTTAGCTAGCGGGCCCAATACCTACGAGCAGTACTTC. It is translated as CASSLASGPNTYEQYF. The chain combines TRBV7-6 with TRBJ2-7; 7 bases are a match to TRBD2. Trimming cost V 0 bases and J 2 bases; bases outside gene matches: 7. The CDR3 has 16 amino acids. Germline V gene sequence: CDR1 SGHVS, CDR2 FNYEAQ. Supplemented by reference TRBV7-6 and TRBJ2-7, the full variable domain reads GAGVSQSPRYKVTKRGQDVALRCDPISGHVSLYWYRQALGQGPEFLTYFNYEAQQDKSGLPNDRFSAERPEGSISTLTIQRTEQRDSAMYRCASSLASGPNTYEQYFGPGTRLTVT.

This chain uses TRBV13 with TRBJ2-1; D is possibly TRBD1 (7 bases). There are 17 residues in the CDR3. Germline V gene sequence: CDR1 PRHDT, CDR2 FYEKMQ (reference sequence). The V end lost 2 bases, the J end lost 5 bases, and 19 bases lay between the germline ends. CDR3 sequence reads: CASSLNQAGGFHNEQFF. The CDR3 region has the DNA TGTGCCAGCAGCTTAAATCAGGCAGGGGGGTTCCACAATGAGCAGTTCTTC.

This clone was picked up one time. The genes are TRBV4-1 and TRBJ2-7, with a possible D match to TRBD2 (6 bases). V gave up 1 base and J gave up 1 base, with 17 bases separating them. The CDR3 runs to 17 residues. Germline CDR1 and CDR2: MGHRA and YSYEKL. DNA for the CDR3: TGCGCCAGCAGCCAAGTTTTACAGCGGGCACAATCCTACGAGCAGTACTTC. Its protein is CASSQVLQRAQSYEQYF.

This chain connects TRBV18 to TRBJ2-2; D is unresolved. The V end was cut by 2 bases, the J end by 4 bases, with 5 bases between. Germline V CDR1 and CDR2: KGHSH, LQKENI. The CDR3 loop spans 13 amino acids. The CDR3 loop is CASSPVITGELFF. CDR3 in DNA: TGTGCCAGCTCACCAGTAATCACCGGGGAGCTGTTTTTT.

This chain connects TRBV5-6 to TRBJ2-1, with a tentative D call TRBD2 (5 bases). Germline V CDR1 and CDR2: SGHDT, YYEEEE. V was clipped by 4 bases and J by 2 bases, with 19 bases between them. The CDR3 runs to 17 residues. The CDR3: CASSTGLAAQAYNEQFF. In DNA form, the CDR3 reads TGTGCCAGCAGCACCGGTCTAGCCGCTCAAGCCTACAATGAGCAGTTCTTC. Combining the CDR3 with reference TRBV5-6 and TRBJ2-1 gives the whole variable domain DAGVTQSPTHLIKTRGQQVTLRCSPKSGHDTVSWYQQALGQGPQFIFQYYEEEERQRGNFPDRFSGHQFPNYSSELNVNALLLGDSALYLCASSTGLAAQAYNEQFFGPGTRLTVL.

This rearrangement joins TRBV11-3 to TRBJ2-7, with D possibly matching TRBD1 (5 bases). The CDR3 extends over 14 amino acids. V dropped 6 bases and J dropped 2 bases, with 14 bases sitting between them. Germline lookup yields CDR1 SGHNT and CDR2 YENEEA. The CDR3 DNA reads TGTGCCAGCAGTTCTCCTGGGGCCCCCTACGAGCAGTACTTC. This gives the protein CASSSPGAPYEQYF. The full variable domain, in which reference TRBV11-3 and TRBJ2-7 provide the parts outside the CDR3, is EAGVVQSPRYKIIEKKQPVAFWCNPISGHNTLYWYLQNLGQGPELLIRYENEEAVDDSQLPKDRFSAERLKGVDSTLKIQPAELGDSAVYLCASSSPGAPYEQYFGPGTRLTVT.

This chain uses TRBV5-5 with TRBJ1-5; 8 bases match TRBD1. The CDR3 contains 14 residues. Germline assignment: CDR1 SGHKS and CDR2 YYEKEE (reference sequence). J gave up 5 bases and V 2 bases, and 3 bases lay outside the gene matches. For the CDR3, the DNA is TGTGCCAGCAGCTTATTACAGGGGGATCAGCCCCAGCATTTT. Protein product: CASSLLQGDQPQHF.

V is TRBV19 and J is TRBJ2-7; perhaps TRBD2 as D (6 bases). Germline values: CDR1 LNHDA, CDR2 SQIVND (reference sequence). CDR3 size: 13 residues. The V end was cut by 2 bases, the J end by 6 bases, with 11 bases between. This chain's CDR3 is CASSIIGGVEQYF. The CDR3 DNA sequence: TGTGCCAGTAGTATAATCGGAGGGGTCGAGCAGTACTTC. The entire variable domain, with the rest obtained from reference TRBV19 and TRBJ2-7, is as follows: DGGITQSPKYLFRKEGQNVTLSCEQNLNHDAMYWYRQDPGQGLRLIYYSQIVNDFQKGDIAEGYSVSREKKESFPLTVTSAQKNPTAFYLCASSIIGGVEQYFGPGTRLTVT.

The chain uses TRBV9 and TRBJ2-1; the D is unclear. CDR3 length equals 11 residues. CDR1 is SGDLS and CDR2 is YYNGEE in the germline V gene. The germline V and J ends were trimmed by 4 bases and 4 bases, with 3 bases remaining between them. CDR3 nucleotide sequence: TGTGCCAGCAGCCTTTACAATGAGCAGTTCTTC. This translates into CASSLYNEQFF.

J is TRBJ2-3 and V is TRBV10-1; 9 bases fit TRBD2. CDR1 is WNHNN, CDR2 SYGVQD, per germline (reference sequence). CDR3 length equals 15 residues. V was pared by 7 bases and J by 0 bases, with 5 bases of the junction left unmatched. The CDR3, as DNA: TGCGCCAGCAAGGCTAGCGGGACTAGCACAGATACGCAGTATTTT. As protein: CASKASGTSTDTQYF.

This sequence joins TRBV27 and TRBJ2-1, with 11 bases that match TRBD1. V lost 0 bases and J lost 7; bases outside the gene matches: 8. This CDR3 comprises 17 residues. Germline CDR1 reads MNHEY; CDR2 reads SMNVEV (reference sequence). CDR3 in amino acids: CASSLSNPGQGANEQFF. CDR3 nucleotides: TGTGCCAGCAGTTTATCGAATCCAGGACAGGGGGCGAATGAGCAGTTCTTC.

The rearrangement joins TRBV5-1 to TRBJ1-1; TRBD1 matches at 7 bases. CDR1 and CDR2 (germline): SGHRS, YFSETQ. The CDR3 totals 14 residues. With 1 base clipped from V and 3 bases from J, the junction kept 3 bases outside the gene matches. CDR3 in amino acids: CASSLNTGDTEAFF. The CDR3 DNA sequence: TGCGCCAGCAGCTTGAATACAGGGGACACTGAAGCTTTCTTT. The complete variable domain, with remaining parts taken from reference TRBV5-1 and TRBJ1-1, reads KAGVTQTPRYLIKTRGQQVTLSCSPISGHRSVSWYQQTPGQGLQFLFEYFSETQRNKGNFPGRFSGRQFSNSRSEMNVSTLELGDSALYLCASSLNTGDTEAFFGQGTRLTVV.

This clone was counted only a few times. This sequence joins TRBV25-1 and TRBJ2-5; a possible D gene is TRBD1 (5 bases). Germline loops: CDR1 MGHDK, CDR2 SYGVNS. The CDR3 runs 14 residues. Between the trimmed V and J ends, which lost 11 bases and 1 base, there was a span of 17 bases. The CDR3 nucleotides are TGTGCCTCATGGGGCTGGGGCCCCCAAGAGACCCAGTACTTC. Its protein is CASWGWGPQETQYF.

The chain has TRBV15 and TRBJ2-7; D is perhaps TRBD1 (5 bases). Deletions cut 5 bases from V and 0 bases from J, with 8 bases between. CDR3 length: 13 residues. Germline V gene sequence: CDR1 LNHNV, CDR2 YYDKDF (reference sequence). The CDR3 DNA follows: TGTGCCACCAGCCGACAGAACTCCTACGAGCAGTACTTC. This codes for CATSRQNSYEQYF.

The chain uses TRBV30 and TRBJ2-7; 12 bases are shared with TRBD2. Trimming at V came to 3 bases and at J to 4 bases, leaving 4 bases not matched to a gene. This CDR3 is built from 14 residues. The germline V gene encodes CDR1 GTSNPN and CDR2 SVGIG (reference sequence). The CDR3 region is CAWRTSGSLYEQYF. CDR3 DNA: TGTGCCTGGAGGACTAGCGGGAGTTTGTACGAGCAGTACTTC. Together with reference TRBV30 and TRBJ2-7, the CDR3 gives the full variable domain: SQTIHQWPATLVQPVGSPLSLECTVEGTSNPNLYWYRQAAGRGLQLLFYSVGIGQISSEVPQNLSASRPQDRQFILSSKKLLLSDSGFYLCAWRTSGSLYEQYFGPGTRLTVT.

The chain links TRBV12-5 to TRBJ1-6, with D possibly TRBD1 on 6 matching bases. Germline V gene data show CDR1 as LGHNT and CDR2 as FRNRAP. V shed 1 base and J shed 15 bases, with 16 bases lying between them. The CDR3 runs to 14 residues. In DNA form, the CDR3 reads TGTGCTAGTGGTTTGGCTACACCCAGGGGACACCTCCACTTT. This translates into CASGLATPRGHLHF.